This T cell receptor beta chain comes out of a study of Tregs in tolerant kidney transplant recipients. The study, taken as a whole, reports: Few patients were studied, so findings need validation in larger groups.

CDR1 and CDR2 from the germline V gene are MNHEY and SVGAGI. CDR3 length: 13 residues. Data came from immunoSEQ multiplex PCR; TCRdb stores just in-frame clones and leaves some out. Of about 240,000 clones in the sample, roughly 80% were seen once. Thawed PBMCs were FACS-sorted into unstimulated CD4+CD25+CD127- regulatory T cells, CD4+CD25- non-regulatory cells, CD4 and CD8 cells. Concerning this clone: Its antigen is unknown. The junction and the germline gene differ at one end; a read error may be behind it.

The receptor comes from a human donor in good health. Sample: CD4+ T cells from blood. The rearrangement uses TRBV6-5 and TRBJ1-1, with TRBD1 as a possible D gene (5 bases). The CDR3 loop is CAISEGQITEAFF. In DNA form, the CDR3 reads TGTGCCATCAGTGAGGGGCAGATTACTGAAGCTTTCTTT.